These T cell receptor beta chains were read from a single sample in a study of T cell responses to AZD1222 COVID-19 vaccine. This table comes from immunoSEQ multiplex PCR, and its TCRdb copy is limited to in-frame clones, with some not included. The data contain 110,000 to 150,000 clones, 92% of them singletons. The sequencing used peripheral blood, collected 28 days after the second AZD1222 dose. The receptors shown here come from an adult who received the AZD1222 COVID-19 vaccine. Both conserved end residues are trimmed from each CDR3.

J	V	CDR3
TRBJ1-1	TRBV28	ASSAVLAIEAF
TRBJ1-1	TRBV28	ASSSTPPGFLNTEAF
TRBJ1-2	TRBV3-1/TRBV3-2	ASNNSPGGYT
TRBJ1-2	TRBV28	ASSLADLGVYGYT
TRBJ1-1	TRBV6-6	ASSPRQGVAVGTAEAF
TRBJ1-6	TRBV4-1	ASSQFDRDNSPLH
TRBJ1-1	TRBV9	ASSTDGWQETEAF
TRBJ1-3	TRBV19	ASSINADSGNTIY
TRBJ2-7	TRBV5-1	ASSFSSSTSYEQY
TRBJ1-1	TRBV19	ASSRRAMNTEAF
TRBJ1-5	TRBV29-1	SVGQENQPQH
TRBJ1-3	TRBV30	AWAVSSGNTIY
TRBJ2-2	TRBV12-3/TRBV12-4	ASSLVETGELF
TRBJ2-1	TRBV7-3	ASSPGTSEYNEQF
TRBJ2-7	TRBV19	ASSATSGSYEQY
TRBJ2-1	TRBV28	ASTRGGGKAYNEQF
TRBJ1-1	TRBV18	ASSPRQGGDTEAF
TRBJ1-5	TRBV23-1	ASSQWAPEDRGRNQPQH
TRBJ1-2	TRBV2	ASSDEVGYT
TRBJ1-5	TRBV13	ASSKGGQPERPQH
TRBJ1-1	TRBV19	ASSPPGDRGAF
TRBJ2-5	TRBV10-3	AISGPAWETQY
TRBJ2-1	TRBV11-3	ASSHRGGTYNEQF